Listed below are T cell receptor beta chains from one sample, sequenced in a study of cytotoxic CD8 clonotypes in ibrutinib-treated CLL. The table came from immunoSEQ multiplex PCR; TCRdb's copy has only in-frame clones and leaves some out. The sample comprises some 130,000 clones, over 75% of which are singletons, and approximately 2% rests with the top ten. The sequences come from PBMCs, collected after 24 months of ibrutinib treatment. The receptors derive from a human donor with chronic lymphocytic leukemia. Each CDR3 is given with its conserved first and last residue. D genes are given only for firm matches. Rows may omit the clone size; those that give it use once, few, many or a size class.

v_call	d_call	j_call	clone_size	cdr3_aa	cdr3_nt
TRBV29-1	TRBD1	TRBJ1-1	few	CSVSTGGNTEAFF	TGCAGCGTTTCTACAGGGGGGAACACTGAAGCTTTCTTT
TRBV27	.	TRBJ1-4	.	CASSTDRLATNEKLFF	TGTGCCAGCAGCACAGACAGACTGGCAACTAATGAAAAACTGTTTTTT
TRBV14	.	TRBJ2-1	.	CASSHGRRNEQFF	TGTGCCAGCAGCCATGGGAGGAGGAATGAGCAGTTCTTC
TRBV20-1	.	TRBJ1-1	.	CSSVRNTEAFF	TGCAGCTCCGTTAGGAACACTGAAGCTTTCTTT
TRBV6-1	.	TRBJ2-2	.	CASSERWELFF	TGTGCCAGCAGTGAACGCTGGGAGCTGTTTTTT
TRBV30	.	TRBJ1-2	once	CAWPRADLGYTF	TGTGCCTGGCCCCGCGCGGATTTAGGCTACACCTTC
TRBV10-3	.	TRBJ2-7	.	CAIKPGQPYEQYF	TGTGCCATCAAACCGGGACAACCCTACGAGCAGTACTTC
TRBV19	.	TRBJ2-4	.	CASSISLTAKNIQYF	TGTGCCAGTAGTATTAGTTTGACGGCCAAAAACATTCAGTACTTC
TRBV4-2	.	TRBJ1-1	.	CASSQGFDRLMNTEAFF	TGTGCCAGCAGCCAAGGGTTTGATCGACTCATGAACACTGAAGCTTTCTTT
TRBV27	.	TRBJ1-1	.	CASSLSVGLTYEAFF	TGTGCCAGCAGTTTATCAGTCGGGCTGACGTACGAAGCTTTCTTT
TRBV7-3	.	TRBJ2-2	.	CASSPWGNTGELFF	TGTGCCAGCAGCCCGTGGGGAAACACCGGGGAGCTGTTTTTT